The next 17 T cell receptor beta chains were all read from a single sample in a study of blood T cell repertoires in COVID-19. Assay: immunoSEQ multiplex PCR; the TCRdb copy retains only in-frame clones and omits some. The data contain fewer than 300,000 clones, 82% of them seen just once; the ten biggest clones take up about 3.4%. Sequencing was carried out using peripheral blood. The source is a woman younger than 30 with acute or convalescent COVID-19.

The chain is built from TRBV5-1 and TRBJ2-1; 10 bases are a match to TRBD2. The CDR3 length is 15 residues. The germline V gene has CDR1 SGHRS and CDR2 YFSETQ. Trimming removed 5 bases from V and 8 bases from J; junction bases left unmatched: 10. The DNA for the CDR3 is TGCGCCAGCAGTCGGGCTAGCGGGAGTAACTATGAGCAGTTCTTC. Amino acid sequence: CASSRASGSNYEQFF.

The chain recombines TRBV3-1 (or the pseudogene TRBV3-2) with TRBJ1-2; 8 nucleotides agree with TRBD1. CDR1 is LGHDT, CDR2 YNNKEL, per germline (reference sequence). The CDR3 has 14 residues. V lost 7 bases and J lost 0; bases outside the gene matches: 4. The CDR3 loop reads CASKRTGSNYGYTF. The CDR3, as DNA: TGTGCCAGCAAACGGACAGGGTCTAACTATGGCTACACCTTC.

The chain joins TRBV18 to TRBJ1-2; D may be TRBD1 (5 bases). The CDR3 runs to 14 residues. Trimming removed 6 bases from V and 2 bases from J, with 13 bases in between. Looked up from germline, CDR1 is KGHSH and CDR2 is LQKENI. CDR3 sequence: CASSFDRPNYGYTF. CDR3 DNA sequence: TGTGCCAGCTCCTTTGACAGACCCAACTATGGCTACACCTTC.

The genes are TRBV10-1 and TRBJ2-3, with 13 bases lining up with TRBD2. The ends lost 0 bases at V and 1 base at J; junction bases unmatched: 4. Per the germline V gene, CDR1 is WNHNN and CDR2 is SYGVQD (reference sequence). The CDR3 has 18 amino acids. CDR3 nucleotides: TGCGCCAGCAGTGAGTCGTCGGGACTAGCGGGGCGCACAGATACGCAGTATTTT. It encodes CASSESSGLAGRTDTQYF.

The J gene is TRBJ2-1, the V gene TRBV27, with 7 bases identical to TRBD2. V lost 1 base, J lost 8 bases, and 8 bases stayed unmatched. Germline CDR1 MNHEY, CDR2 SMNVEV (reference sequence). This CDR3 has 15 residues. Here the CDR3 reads CASSLFGGRFHEQFF. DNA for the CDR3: TGTGCCAGCAGTTTATTCGGCGGGAGATTCCATGAGCAGTTCTTC.

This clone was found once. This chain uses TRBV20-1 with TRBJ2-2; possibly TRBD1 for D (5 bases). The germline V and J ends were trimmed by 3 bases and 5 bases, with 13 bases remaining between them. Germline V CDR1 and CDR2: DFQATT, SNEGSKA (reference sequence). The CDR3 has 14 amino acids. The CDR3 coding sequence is TGCAGTGCTAGTGGAGTTGGGGCAACCGGGGAGCTGTTTTTT. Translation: CSASGVGATGELFF.

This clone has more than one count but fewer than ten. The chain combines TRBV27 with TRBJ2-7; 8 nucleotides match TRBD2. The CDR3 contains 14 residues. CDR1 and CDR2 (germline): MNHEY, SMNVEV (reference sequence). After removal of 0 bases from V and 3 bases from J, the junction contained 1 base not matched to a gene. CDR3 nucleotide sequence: TGTGCCAGCAGTTTATCTGGGACTAGCTACGAGCAGTACTTC. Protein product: CASSLSGTSYEQYF.

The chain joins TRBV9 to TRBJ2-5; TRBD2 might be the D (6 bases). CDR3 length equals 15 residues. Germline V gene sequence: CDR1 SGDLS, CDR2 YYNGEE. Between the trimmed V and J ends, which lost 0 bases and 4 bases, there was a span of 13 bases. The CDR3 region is CASSVGGGIGETQYF. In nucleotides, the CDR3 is TGTGCCAGCAGCGTAGGTGGCGGGATAGGAGAGACCCAGTACTTC.

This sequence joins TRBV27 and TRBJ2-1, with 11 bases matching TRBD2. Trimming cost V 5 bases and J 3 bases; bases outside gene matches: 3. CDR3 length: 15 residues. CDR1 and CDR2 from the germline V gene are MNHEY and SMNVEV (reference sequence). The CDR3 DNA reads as TGTGCCAGCAGTGCAGGGACTAGCGGCTACAATGAGCAGTTCTTC. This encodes CASSAGTSGYNEQFF.

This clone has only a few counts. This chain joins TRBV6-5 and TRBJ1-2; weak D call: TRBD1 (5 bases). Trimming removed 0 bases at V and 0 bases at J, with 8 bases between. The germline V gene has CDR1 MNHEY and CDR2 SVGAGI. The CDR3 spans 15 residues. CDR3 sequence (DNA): TGTGCCAGCAGTTACTCGGGGGGACCTAACTATGGCTACACCTTC. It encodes CASSYSGGPNYGYTF.

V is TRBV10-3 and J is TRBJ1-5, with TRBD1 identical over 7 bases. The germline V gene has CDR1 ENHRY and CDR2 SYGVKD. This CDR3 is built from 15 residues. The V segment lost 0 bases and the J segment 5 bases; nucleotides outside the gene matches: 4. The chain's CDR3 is CAISESGTDHQPQHF. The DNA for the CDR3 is TGTGCCATCAGTGAGTCGGGGACAGACCATCAGCCCCAGCATTTT.

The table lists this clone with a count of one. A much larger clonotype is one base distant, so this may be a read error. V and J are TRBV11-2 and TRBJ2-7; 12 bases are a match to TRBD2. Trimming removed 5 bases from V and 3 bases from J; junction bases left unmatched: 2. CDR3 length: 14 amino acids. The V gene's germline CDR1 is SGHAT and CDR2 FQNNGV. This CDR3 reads CASSQLAGGYEQYF. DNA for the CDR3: TGTGCCAGCAGCCAACTAGCGGGAGGCTACGAGCAGTACTTC.

The DNA of the CDR3 is TGTGCCAGCTCACCGGGGACAGGGGGTTCACCCCTCCACTTT. It translates to CASSPGTGGSPLHF. The rearrangement uses TRBV18 and TRBJ1-6; 11 positions match TRBD1. V was pared by 3 bases and J by 9 bases, with 1 base of the junction left unmatched. Germline assignment: CDR1 KGHSH and CDR2 LQKENI. The CDR3 length is 14 residues. Filled out from reference TRBV18 and TRBJ1-6, the complete variable domain reads NAGVMQNPRHLVRRRGQEARLRCSPMKGHSHVYWYRQLPEEGLKFMVYLQKENIIDESGMPKERFSAEFPKEGPSILRIQQVVRGDSAAYFCASSPGTGGSPLHFGNGTRLTVT.

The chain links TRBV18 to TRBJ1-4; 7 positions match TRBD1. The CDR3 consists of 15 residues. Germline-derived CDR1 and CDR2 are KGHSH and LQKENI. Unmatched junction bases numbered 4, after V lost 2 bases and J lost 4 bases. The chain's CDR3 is CASSPWDSLNEKLFF. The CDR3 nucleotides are TGTGCCAGCTCACCATGGGACAGCCTTAATGAAAAACTGTTTTTT.

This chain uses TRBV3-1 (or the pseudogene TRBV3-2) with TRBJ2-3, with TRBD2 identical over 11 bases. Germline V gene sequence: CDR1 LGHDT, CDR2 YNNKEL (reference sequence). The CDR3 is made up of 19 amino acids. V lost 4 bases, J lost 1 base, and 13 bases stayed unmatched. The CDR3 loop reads CASSREVLAGERRTDTQYF. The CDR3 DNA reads TGTGCCAGCAGCCGAGAAGTACTAGCGGGAGAACGGCGCACAGATACGCAGTATTTT.

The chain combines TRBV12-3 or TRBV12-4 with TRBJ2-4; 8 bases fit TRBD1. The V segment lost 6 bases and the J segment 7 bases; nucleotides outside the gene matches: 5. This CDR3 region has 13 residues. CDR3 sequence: CASRTTGANIQYF. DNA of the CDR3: TGTGCCAGCAGGACGACAGGGGCTAACATTCAGTACTTC.

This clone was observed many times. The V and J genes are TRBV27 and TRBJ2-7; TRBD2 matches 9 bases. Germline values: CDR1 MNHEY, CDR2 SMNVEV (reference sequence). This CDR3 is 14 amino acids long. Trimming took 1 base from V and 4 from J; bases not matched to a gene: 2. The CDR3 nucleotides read TGTGCCAGCAGTTTATTGGGACTAGCTTACGAGCAGTACTTC. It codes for CASSLLGLAYEQYF.